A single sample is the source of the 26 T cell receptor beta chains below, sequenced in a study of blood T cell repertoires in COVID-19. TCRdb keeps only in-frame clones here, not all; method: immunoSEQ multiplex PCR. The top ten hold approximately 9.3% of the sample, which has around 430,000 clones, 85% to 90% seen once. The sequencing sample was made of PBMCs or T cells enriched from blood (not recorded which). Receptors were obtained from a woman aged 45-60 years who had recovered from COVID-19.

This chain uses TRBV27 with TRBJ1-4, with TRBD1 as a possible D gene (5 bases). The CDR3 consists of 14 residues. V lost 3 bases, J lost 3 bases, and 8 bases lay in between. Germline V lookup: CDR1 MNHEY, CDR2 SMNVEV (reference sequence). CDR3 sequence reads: CASSFAGANEKLFF. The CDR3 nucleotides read TGTGCCAGCAGTTTTGCGGGGGCTAATGAAAAACTGTTTTTT.

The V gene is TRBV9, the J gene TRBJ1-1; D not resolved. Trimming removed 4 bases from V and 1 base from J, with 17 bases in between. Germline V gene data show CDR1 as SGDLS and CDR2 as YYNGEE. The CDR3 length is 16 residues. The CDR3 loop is CASSSTLPTPNTEAFF. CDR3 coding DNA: TGTGCCAGCAGCTCGACTCTACCGACCCCGAACACTGAAGCTTTCTTT.

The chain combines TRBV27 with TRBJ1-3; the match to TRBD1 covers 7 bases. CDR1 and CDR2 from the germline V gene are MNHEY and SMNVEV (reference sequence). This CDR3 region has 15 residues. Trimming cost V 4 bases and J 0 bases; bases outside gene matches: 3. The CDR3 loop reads CASSWDSDSGNTIYF. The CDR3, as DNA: TGTGCCAGCAGTTGGGACAGCGACTCTGGAAACACCATATATTTT.

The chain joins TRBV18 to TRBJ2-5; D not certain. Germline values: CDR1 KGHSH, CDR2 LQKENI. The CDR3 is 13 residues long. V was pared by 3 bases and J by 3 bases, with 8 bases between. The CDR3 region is CASSPIPKETQYF. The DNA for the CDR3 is TGTGCCAGCTCACCCATCCCCAAAGAGACCCAGTACTTC.

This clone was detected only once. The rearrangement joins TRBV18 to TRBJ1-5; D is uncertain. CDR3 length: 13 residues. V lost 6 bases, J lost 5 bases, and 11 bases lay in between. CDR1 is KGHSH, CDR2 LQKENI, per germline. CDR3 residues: CASSPYNDQPQHF. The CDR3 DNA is TGTGCCAGCTCCCCATACAACGATCAGCCCCAGCATTTT.

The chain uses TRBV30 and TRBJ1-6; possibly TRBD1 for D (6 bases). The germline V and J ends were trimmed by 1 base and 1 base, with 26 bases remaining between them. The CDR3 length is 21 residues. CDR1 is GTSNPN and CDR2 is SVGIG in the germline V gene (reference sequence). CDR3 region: CAWSGLPGPLGRGSYNSPLHF. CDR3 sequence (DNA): TGTGCCTGGAGTGGCCTCCCGGGACCCCTAGGGAGGGGGTCCTATAATTCACCCCTCCACTTT.

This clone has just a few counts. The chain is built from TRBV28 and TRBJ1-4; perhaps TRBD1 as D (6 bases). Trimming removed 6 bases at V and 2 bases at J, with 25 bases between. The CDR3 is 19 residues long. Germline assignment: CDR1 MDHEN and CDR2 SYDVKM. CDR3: CASRTRGVEMDATNEKLFF. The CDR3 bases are TGTGCCAGCAGGACCAGGGGTGTTGAAATGGATGCGACTAATGAAAAACTGTTTTTT.

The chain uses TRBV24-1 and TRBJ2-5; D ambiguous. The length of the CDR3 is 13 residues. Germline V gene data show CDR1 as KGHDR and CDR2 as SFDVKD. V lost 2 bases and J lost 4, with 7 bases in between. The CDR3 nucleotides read TGTGCCACCAGTGATTCCCACAGAGAGACCCAGTACTTC. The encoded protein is CATSDSHRETQYF.

CDR3 sequence (DNA): TGTGCCAGCAGCTTGGGCCAGAGTAGAGAGCAGTACTTC. Its protein is CASSLGQSREQYF. The chain recombines TRBV7-2 with TRBJ2-7; D ambiguous. The CDR3 is made up of 13 amino acids. CDR1 is SGHTA and CDR2 is FQGNSA in the germline V gene. V gave up 3 bases and J gave up 7 bases, with 13 bases separating them.

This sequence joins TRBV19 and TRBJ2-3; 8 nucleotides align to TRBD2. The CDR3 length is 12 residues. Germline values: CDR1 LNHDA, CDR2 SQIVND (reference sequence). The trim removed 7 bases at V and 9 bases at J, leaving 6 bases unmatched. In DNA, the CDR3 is TGTGCCAGTAAGCCCGGCGGGGGGACGCAGTATTTT. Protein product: CASKPGGGTQYF.

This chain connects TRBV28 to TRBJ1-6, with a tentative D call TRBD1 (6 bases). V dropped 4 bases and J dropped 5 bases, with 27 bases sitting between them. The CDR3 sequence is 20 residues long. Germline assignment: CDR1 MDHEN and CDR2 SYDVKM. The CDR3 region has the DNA TGTGCCAGCAGTTCGACACTCTCGGAGACCCGGGACATCGATAATTCACCCCTCCACTTT. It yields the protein CASSSTLSETRDIDNSPLHF.

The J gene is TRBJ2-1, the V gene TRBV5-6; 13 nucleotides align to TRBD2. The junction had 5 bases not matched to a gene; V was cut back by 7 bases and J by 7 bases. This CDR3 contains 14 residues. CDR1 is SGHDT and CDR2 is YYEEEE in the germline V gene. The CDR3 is CASLTSGGWNEQFF. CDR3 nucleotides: TGTGCCAGCCTGACTAGCGGGGGGTGGAATGAGCAGTTCTTC.

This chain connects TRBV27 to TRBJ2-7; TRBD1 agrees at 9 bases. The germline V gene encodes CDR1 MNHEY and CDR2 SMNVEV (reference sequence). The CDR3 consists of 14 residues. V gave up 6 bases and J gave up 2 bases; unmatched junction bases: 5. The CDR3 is CASRIRDRAYEQYF. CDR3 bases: TGTGCCAGCAGAATCCGGGACAGGGCCTACGAGCAGTACTTC.

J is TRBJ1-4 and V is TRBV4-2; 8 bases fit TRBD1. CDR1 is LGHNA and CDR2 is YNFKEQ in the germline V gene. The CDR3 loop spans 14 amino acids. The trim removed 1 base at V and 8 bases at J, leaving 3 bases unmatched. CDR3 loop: CASSQAGGWEKLFF. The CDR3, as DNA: TGTGCCAGCAGCCAAGCAGGGGGCTGGGAAAAACTGTTTTTT.

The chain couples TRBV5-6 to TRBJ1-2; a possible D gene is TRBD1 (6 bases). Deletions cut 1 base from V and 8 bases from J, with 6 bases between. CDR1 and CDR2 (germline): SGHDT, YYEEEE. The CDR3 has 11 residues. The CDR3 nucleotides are TGTGCCAGCAGCTTGACAGGGGGCTACACCTTC. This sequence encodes CASSLTGGYTF.

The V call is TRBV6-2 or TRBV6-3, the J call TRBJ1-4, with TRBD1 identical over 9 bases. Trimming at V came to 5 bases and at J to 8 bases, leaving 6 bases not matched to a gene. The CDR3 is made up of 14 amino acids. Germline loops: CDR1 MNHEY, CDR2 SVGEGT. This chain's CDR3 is CASSVQGAGEKLFF. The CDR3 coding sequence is TGTGCCAGCAGTGTACAGGGGGCTGGAGAAAAACTGTTTTTT.

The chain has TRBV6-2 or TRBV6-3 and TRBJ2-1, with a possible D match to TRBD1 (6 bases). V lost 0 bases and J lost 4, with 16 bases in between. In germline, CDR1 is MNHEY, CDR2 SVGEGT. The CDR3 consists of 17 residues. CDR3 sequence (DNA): TGTGCCAGCAGTTACTCGTGGACAGTAAGTTTATACAATGAGCAGTTCTTC. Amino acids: CASSYSWTVSLYNEQFF.

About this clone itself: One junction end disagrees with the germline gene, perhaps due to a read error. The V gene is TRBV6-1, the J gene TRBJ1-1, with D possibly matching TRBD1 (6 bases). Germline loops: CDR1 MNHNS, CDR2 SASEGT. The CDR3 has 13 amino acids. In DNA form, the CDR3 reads TGCGCCAGCAGTGAAAAGGGGGACACTGAAGCTTTCTTT. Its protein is CASSEKGDTEAFF.

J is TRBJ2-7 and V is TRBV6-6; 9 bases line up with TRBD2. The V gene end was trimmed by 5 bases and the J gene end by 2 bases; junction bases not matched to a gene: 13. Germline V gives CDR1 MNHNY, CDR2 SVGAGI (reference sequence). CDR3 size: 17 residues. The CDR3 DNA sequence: TGTGCCAGCAGTCCGACCTCCCTGGGACTAGCCACCTACGAGCAGTACTTC. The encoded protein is CASSPTSLGLATYEQYF.

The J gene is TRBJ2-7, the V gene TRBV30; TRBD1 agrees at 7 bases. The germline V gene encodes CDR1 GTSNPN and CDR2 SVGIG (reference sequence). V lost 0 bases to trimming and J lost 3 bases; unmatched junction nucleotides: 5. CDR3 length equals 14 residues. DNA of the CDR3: TGTGCCTGGAGTGTACGGGACAGACTCTACGAGCAGTACTTC. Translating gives CAWSVRDRLYEQYF.

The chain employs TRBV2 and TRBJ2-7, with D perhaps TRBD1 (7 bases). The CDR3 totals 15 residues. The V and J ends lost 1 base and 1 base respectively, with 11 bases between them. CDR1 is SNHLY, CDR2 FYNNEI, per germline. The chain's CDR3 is CASSEVGGQSYEQYF. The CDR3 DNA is TGTGCCAGCAGTGAAGTGGGGGGACAGTCCTACGAGCAGTACTTC.

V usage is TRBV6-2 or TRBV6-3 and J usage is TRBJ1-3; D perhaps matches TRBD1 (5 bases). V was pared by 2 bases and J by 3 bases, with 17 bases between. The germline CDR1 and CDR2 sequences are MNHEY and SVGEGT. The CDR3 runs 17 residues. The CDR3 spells CASSYGQGRFLGNTIYF. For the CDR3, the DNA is TGTGCCAGCAGTTACGGGCAGGGCCGCTTCCTTGGAAACACCATATATTTT.

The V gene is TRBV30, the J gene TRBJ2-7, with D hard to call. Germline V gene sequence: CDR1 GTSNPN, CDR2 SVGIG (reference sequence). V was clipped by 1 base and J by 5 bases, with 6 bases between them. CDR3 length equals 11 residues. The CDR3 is CAWSDLHEQYF. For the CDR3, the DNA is TGTGCCTGGAGTGATCTCCACGAGCAGTACTTC. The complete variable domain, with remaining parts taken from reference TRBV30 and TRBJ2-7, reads SQTIHQWPATLVQPVGSPLSLECTVEGTSNPNLYWYRQAAGRGLQLLFYSVGIGQISSEVPQNLSASRPQDRQFILSSKKLLLSDSGFYLCAWSDLHEQYFGPGTRLTVT.

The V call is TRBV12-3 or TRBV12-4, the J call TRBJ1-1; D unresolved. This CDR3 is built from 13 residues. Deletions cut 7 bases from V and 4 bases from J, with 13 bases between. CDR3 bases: TGTGCCAGCACCGAGGGTGTTACCACTGAAGCTTTCTTT. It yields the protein CASTEGVTTEAFF.

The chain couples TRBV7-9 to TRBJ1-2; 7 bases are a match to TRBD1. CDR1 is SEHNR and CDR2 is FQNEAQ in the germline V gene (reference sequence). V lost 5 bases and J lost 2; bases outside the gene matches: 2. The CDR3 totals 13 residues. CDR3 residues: CASSETGNYGYTF. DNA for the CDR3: TGTGCCAGCAGCGAGACAGGGAACTATGGCTACACCTTC.

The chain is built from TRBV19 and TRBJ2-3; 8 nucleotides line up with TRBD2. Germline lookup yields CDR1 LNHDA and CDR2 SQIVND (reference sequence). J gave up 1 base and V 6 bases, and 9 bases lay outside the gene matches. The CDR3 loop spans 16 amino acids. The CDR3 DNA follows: TGTGCCAGTAGCCTGGCCGGGACTAGAGGCACAGATACGCAGTATTTT. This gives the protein CASSLAGTRGTDTQYF.